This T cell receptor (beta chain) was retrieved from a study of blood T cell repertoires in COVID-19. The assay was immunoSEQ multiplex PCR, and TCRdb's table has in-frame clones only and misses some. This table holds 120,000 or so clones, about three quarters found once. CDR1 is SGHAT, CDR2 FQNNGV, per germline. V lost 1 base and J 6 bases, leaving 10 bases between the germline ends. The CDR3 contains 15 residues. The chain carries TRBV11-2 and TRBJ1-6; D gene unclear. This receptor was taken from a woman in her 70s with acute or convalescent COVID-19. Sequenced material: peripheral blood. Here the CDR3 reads CASSLAPEGNSPLHF. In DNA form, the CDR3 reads TGTGCCAGCAGCTTAGCCCCGGAGGGTAATTCACCCCTCCACTTT. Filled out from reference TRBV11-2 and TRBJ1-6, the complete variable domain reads EAGVAQSPRYKIIEKRQSVAFWCNPISGHATLYWYQQILGQGPKLLIQFQNNGVVDDSQLPKDRFSAERLKGVDSTLKIQPAKLEDSAVYLCASSLAPEGNSPLHFGNGTRLTVT.